This T cell receptor beta chain was documented in a study of identical twins. Each CDR3 protein is one row after TCRdb ran MiXCR on the 5' RACE reads. This table has 350,000 to 450,000 distinct CDR3 sequences, around a sixth appearing once. CDR1 and CDR2 from the germline V gene are DFQATT and SNEGSKA (reference sequence). The CDR3 totals 15 residues. V shed 5 bases and J 0 bases; nucleotides not matched to a gene: 8. The sequenced sample was naive T cells sorted from blood. The chain recombines TRBV20-1 with TRBJ2-5, with 8 bases aligning to TRBD1. The receptor comes from a man aged 50-60 years in good health. In DNA, the CDR3 is TGCAGTGCTTTTAGACAGGGGTCGTACCAAGAGACCCAGTACTTC. Amino acids: CSAFRQGSYQETQYF.